The T cell receptor beta chain described here comes from a study of resident and recirculating memory T cells in vitiligo. Study information: Each patient gave two lesional and two nonlesional epidermal shave biopsies, plus PBMCs.

Germline lookup yields CDR1 SGHNT and CDR2 YENEEA. The CDR3 consists of 17 residues. Turning to this clone: The antigen is undetermined. An end of the junction does not agree with germline; a read error may underlie this.

No vitiligo treatment was given during the prior three months. Whole-study results and caveats: No unique dominant TCR clone was found in vitiligo lesions. Different lesions suggested infiltration by different T cell clones.

Sequenced by immunoSEQ multiplex PCR; TCRdb stores in-frame clones only, minus some. Here the sample spans about 76,000 clones, about 92% being singletons. The rearrangement joins TRBV11-3 to TRBJ2-1; D gene unclear. The TCR originated in a male donor with vitiligo. Sample: blood. The CDR3 DNA reads as TGTGCCAGCAGCTCGAGCTTAATTACTACGTACTACCATGAGCAGTTCTTC. Its protein product is CASSSSLITTYYHEQFF.